This section outlines one T cell receptor (beta chain) sequence together with its context. Germline CDR1 is LGHDT and CDR2 is YNNKEL (reference sequence). The V gene end was trimmed by 1 base and the J gene end by 5 bases; junction bases not matched to a gene: 4. This CDR3 comprises 16 residues. Repertoires were generated with immunoSEQ multiplex PCR, while TCRdb's copy carries only in-frame clones and drops some. This table has tens of thousands of clones, around 90% appearing once. This sample was included in a study of blood T cell repertoires in COVID-19. Overall study context: The cDNA or gDNA used as material had been derived from T cells, B-cell-depleted T cells, or PBMCs.

The sequenced material came from peripheral blood. This chain uses TRBV3-1 (or the pseudogene TRBV3-2) with TRBJ2-5, with 13 bases that match TRBD2. The source of this sequence is a man aged 45 to 65 with active COVID-19. The CDR3 sequence is CASSQAGTSGVETQYF. The CDR3 DNA is TGTGCCAGCAGCCAAGCCGGGACTAGCGGGGTTGAGACCCAGTACTTC.